This T cell receptor beta chain was sequenced for a study of early T cells in non-severe SARS-CoV-2 infection. On the study more broadly: The input, bulk RNA from unsorted whole blood, was sequenced, and chains were unpaired. General study results and limits: Lookups in VDJdb leaned toward anti-spike CD8 responses and missed private and CD4 specificities.

The table lists this clonotype with many counts. Antigen: not known. V shed 3 bases, J shed 6 bases, and the junction held 8 bases outside the gene matches. The CDR3 spans 16 residues. CDR1 and CDR2 (germline): SGHRS, YFSETQ. Separate cDNA molecules each had unique molecular identifiers attached to them. TCRdb re-analysed the 5' RACE reads in MiXCR, keeping a single row per CDR3 protein. This sample has roughly 48,000 distinct CDR3 sequences, with 4.5% to 7% found just once. The clonotype originates from an adult who was a healthcare worker with PCR-confirmed SARS-CoV-2 infection or an uninfected control (not recorded which). This chain joins TRBV5-1 and TRBJ1-4, with 10 bases that match TRBD1. The sequencing sample was made of whole blood. Written as DNA, the CDR3 is TGCGCCAGCAGCTCCGGGACAGGGGTATTCGATGAAAAACTGTTTTTT. Translating gives CASSSGTGVFDEKLFF.